The 32 T cell receptor beta chains reported below all come from one sample, sequenced in a study of CD8 T cells in Susac syndrome. An input of about 0.45 to 1 ug of RNA was subjected to reverse transcription using random hexamers. TCRdb re-called the immunoSEQ multiplex PCR reads through MiXCR, storing one row per CDR3 protein. The sample gives some 220,000 distinct CDR3 sequences, about 95% of which show up once; 0.085% to 0.1% is in the top ten. Sequenced material: CD4+ T cells from PBMCs. Receptor source: a human donor with multiple sclerosis.

The V and J genes are TRBV29-1 and TRBJ2-1, with TRBD2 identical over 9 bases. Germline lookup yields CDR1 SQVTM and CDR2 ANQGSEA. This CDR3 is 16 amino acids long. Trimming removed 3 bases from V and 4 bases from J; junction bases left unmatched: 10. The CDR3 spells CSVDGAVSGRYNEQFF. Written as DNA, the CDR3 is TGCAGCGTTGATGGGGCCGTTAGCGGGAGATACAATGAGCAGTTCTTC.

The rearrangement joins TRBV19 to TRBJ2-7; no clear D. The CDR3 length is 11 residues. Germline V CDR1 and CDR2: LNHDA, SQIVND (reference sequence). Trimming took off 5 bases at V and 6 bases at J, with 8 bases between the two ends. DNA for the CDR3: TGTGCCAGTAGTGGTCATCGCGAGCAGTACTTC. It specifies CASSGHREQYF.

The genes are TRBV12-3 or TRBV12-4 and TRBJ2-5; 7 bases are a match to TRBD1. V trimming: 8 bases; J trimming: 6 bases; junction bases outside the gene matches: 9. CDR3 length equals 13 residues. CDR3 in amino acids: CASRTGARKTQYF. Written as DNA, the CDR3 is TGTGCCAGCCGGACAGGCGCGCGGAAGACCCAGTACTTC.

CDR3 protein: CARKQGGSNQPQHF. The CDR3 bases are TGTGCCAGAAAGCAGGGTGGTAGCAATCAGCCCCAGCATTTT. This chain joins TRBV3-1 and TRBJ1-5; a weak D match, TRBD1 (5 bases). Germline loops: CDR1 LGHDT, CDR2 YNNKEL (reference sequence). The V end lost 9 bases, the J end lost 0 bases, and 12 bases lay between the germline ends. There are 14 residues in the CDR3.

The chain recombines TRBV30 with TRBJ1-5, with TRBD1 as a possible D gene (5 bases). Trimming stripped 5 bases from V and 8 bases from J, with 16 bases between. This CDR3 has 13 amino acids. The germline V gene encodes CDR1 GTSNPN and CDR2 SVGIG (reference sequence). CDR3 region: CAWGGDASEPQHF. CDR3 bases: TGTGCCTGGGGAGGGGATGCCTCCGAGCCCCAGCATTTT. Looking up the rest from reference TRBV30 and TRBJ1-5 gives the full variable domain: SQTIHQWPATLVQPVGSPLSLECTVEGTSNPNLYWYRQAAGRGLQLLFYSVGIGQISSEVPQNLSASRPQDRQFILSSKKLLLSDSGFYLCAWGGDASEPQHFGDGTRLSIL.

This clonotype was recorded once. The J gene is TRBJ2-3, the V gene TRBV9, with a weak D call TRBD2 (6 bases). The germline V gene encodes CDR1 SGDLS and CDR2 YYNGEE. With 0 bases removed from V and 5 bases from J, the gap between germline ends came to 13 bases. CDR3 length equals 15 residues. The DNA for the CDR3 is TGTGCCAGCAGCGTAGACGTTAGCGGTTTAGATACGCAGTATTTT. Translation: CASSVDVSGLDTQYF. The complete variable domain, with remaining parts taken from reference TRBV9 and TRBJ2-3, reads DSGVTQTPKHLITATGQRVTLRCSPRSGDLSVYWYQQSLDQGLQFLIQYYNGEERAKGNILERFSAQQFPDLHSELNLSSLELGDSALYFCASSVDVSGLDTQYFGPGTRLTVL.

A few counts support this clonotype. V usage is TRBV9 and J usage is TRBJ1-3; D is ambiguous. This CDR3 has 12 residues. CDR1 and CDR2 (germline): SGDLS, YYNGEE. V lost 3 bases to trimming and J lost 3 bases, with 4 bases between them. The CDR3 bases are TGTGCCAGCAGCGCCCGTGGAAACACCATATATTTT. This translates into CASSARGNTIYF.

The chain uses TRBV5-1 and TRBJ2-3; 7 bases match TRBD1. This CDR3 has 15 residues. J lost 10 bases, V lost 5 bases, and 16 bases had no gene match. The germline V gene has CDR1 SGHRS and CDR2 YFSETQ. This CDR3 reads CASRAGTASPSAQYF. The DNA for the CDR3 is TGCGCCAGCAGGGCCGGGACAGCCTCCCCCTCAGCGCAGTATTTT.

The chain combines TRBV19 with TRBJ1-2, with 9 nucleotides matching TRBD1. Germline trimming cut 6 bases from V and 6 bases from J; bases unmatched to any gene: 11. Germline-derived CDR1 and CDR2 are LNHDA and SQIVND (reference sequence). The CDR3 is made up of 15 amino acids. The CDR3 DNA reads TGTGCCAGTAGCCACCGACAGGGGGAATCGGATGGCTACACCTTC. Encoded protein: CASSHRQGESDGYTF. Complete variable domain (other parts from reference TRBV19 and TRBJ1-2): DGGITQSPKYLFRKEGQNVTLSCEQNLNHDAMYWYRQDPGQGLRLIYYSQIVNDFQKGDIAEGYSVSREKKESFPLTVTSAQKNPTAFYLCASSHRQGESDGYTFGSGTRLTVV.

CDR3 amino acids: CASSQMGLAGWSGEQFF. The DNA for the CDR3 is TGTGCCAGCAGTCAAATGGGACTAGCGGGATGGTCGGGTGAGCAGTTCTTC. The V and J genes are TRBV27 and TRBJ2-1; 13 bases match TRBD2. V was pared by 5 bases and J by 9 bases, with 13 bases of the junction left unmatched. The length of the CDR3 is 17 residues. CDR1 and CDR2 from the germline V gene are MNHEY and SMNVEV (reference sequence).

This rearrangement joins TRBV28 to TRBJ2-7, with D unresolved. V lost 3 bases, J lost 5 bases, and 11 bases lay in between. Germline CDR1 is MDHEN and CDR2 is SYDVKM. CDR3 length equals 13 residues. CDR3 in amino acids: CASSFPGRDEQYF. CDR3 in DNA: TGTGCCAGCAGTTTCCCCGGACGAGACGAGCAGTACTTC.

CDR3 DNA: TGCAGTGCTAGAGATGGCGGGAAAACGAACACTGAAGCTTTCTTT. Residues: CSARDGGKTNTEAFF. The rearrangement joins TRBV20-1 to TRBJ1-1; D is unresolved. The germline V gene encodes CDR1 DFQATT and CDR2 SNEGSKA (reference sequence). This CDR3 is 15 amino acids long. V dropped 0 bases and J dropped 1 base, with 12 bases sitting between them.

V usage is TRBV30 and J usage is TRBJ2-1; no clear D gene. CDR3 size: 14 residues. CDR1 is GTSNPN and CDR2 is SVGIG in the germline V gene (reference sequence). Trimming took off 4 bases at V and 0 bases at J, with 10 bases between the two ends. The CDR3 loop reads CAWTSGSSYNEQFF. In DNA, the CDR3 is TGTGCCTGGACCTCTGGAAGCTCCTACAATGAGCAGTTCTTC.

The J gene is TRBJ2-1, the V gene TRBV20-1; 13 bases fit TRBD2. The CDR3 is 16 residues long. After removal of 0 bases from V and 7 bases from J, the junction contained 6 bases not matched to a gene. CDR1 is DFQATT and CDR2 is SNEGSKA in the germline V gene (reference sequence). CDR3 DNA sequence: TGCAGTGCTAGAGACCAGACTAGCGGGAGGTTGAATGAGCAGTTCTTC. Its translation is CSARDQTSGRLNEQFF.

The gene calls are TRBV15 and TRBJ2-5, with 8 bases fitting TRBD2. V lost 3 bases to trimming and J lost 5 bases; unmatched junction nucleotides: 17. The CDR3 length is 18 residues. Germline CDR1 is LNHNV and CDR2 is YYDKDF (reference sequence). This CDR3 reads CATSRPWGSGVAGETQYF. CDR3 sequence (DNA): TGTGCCACCAGCAGGCCCTGGGGTAGCGGGGTCGCAGGGGAGACCCAGTACTTC. The complete variable domain, with remaining parts taken from reference TRBV15 and TRBJ2-5, reads DAMVIQNPRYQVTQFGKPVTLSCSQTLNHNVMYWYQQKSSQAPKLLFHYYDKDFNNEADTPDNFQSRRPNTSFCFLDIRSPGLGDTAMYLCATSRPWGSGVAGETQYFGPGTRLLVL.

In its sample, this clonotype was seen once. CDR3 amino acids: CASSYRQGHEQFF. DNA of the CDR3: TGTGCCAGCAGTTATAGACAGGGGCATGAGCAGTTCTTC. This chain links TRBV6-5 with TRBJ2-1, with 8 bases that match TRBD1. The germline V gene encodes CDR1 MNHEY and CDR2 SVGAGI. J lost 8 bases, V lost 3 bases, and 3 bases had no gene match. The CDR3 has 13 amino acids.

This clonotype was recorded only once. This chain connects TRBV28 to TRBJ2-1, with 7 bases matching TRBD2. With V trimmed by 2 bases and J by 4 bases, 5 bases remained unmatched. CDR1 is MDHEN and CDR2 is SYDVKM in the germline V gene. The CDR3 extends over 15 amino acids. CDR3 loop: CASSLTGGAYNEQFF. CDR3 coding DNA: TGTGCCAGCAGTTTAACGGGAGGTGCGTACAATGAGCAGTTCTTC.

The chain carries TRBV3-1 and TRBJ1-2, with D maybe TRBD1 (6 bases). Germline-derived CDR1 and CDR2 are LGHDT and YNNKEL (reference sequence). Deletions cut 0 bases from V and 6 bases from J, with 11 bases between. The CDR3 is made up of 14 amino acids. The CDR3 DNA follows: TGTGCCAGCAGCCAAGAGTACAGGGAGCATGGCTACACCTTC. Residues: CASSQEYREHGYTF. The whole variable domain, filled in from reference TRBV3-1 and TRBJ1-2, reads DTAVSQTPKYLVTQMGNDKSIKCEQNLGHDTMYWYKQDSKKFLKIMFSYNNKELIINETVPNRFSPKSPDKAHLNLHINSLELGDSAVYFCASSQEYREHGYTFGSGTRLTVV.

The V gene is TRBV12-3 or TRBV12-4, the J gene TRBJ1-5; tentative D call: TRBD1 (6 bases). The CDR3 runs 14 residues. V dropped 5 bases and J dropped 5 bases, with 13 bases sitting between them. This CDR3 reads CASSRRDKYQPQHF. The CDR3 DNA is TGTGCCAGCAGTCGCCGGGACAAGTATCAGCCCCAGCATTTT.

The chain is built from TRBV20-1 and TRBJ1-2; D may be TRBD1 (5 bases). This CDR3 is 14 amino acids long. Trimming took 1 base from V and 3 from J, leaving 12 bases between them. The germline V gene has CDR1 DFQATT and CDR2 SNEGSKA (reference sequence). The CDR3 is CSARVRRGDYGYTF. The CDR3 nucleotides are TGCAGTGCTAGAGTTCGTCGGGGGGACTATGGCTACACCTTC.

V and J are TRBV27 and TRBJ1-5; weak D call: TRBD1 (5 bases). CDR1 is MNHEY, CDR2 SMNVEV, per germline (reference sequence). The V and J ends lost 2 bases and 1 base respectively, with 12 bases between them. The CDR3 extends over 16 amino acids. The CDR3: CASSLRGLVSNQPQHF. The CDR3 coding sequence is TGTGCCAGCAGTTTACGGGGACTAGTGAGCAATCAGCCCCAGCATTTT.

The genes are TRBV30 and TRBJ2-3; D is undetermined. The germline V gene has CDR1 GTSNPN and CDR2 SVGIG (reference sequence). Trimming removed 0 bases at V and 0 bases at J, with 10 bases between. There are 15 residues in the CDR3. The CDR3 loop is CAWSVPLGSTDTQYF. In DNA, the CDR3 is TGTGCCTGGAGTGTACCTCTCGGAAGCACAGATACGCAGTATTTT. Drawing the rest from reference TRBV30 and TRBJ2-3, the complete variable domain is SQTIHQWPATLVQPVGSPLSLECTVEGTSNPNLYWYRQAAGRGLQLLFYSVGIGQISSEVPQNLSASRPQDRQFILSSKKLLLSDSGFYLCAWSVPLGSTDTQYFGPGTRLTVL.

This clonotype was detected once. This chain links TRBV2 with TRBJ2-7; D unresolved. The CDR3 has 14 residues. Germline V gives CDR1 SNHLY, CDR2 FYNNEI. Trimming cost V 7 bases and J 0 bases, with 13 bases left between them. The CDR3 loop reads CASMLNARSYEQYF. The DNA for the CDR3 is TGTGCCAGCATGCTCAATGCGCGCTCCTACGAGCAGTACTTC.

The V call is TRBV18, the J call TRBJ2-2, with D perhaps TRBD1 (5 bases). Trimming left V 0 bases short and J 2 bases short, with 13 bases between. The CDR3 consists of 17 residues. Germline CDR1 reads KGHSH; CDR2 reads LQKENI. The DNA of the CDR3 is TGTGCCAGCTCACCACCGGTAAGGCAGGGAAACACCGGGGAGCTGTTTTTT. As protein: CASSPPVRQGNTGELFF.

The V and J genes are TRBV28 and TRBJ2-1; 10 bases agree with TRBD2. The trim removed 6 bases at V and 9 bases at J, leaving 8 bases unmatched. The germline V gene has CDR1 MDHEN and CDR2 SYDVKM. The CDR3 sequence is 14 residues long. CDR3 in amino acids: CASRSAGGQGEQFF. CDR3 coding DNA: TGTGCCAGCAGATCAGCGGGGGGGCAGGGTGAGCAGTTCTTC.

As regards this clonotype: A read error is likely, as this CDR3 ends without the conserved phenylalanine or tryptophan. As DNA, the CDR3 is TGCGCCAGCAGCGAAGGACAAAGCTACAATGAGCAGTTCGTC. Translation: CASSEGQSYNEQFV. This chain uses TRBV5-1 with TRBJ2-1; weak D call: TRBD1 (5 bases). Germline values: CDR1 SGHRS, CDR2 YFSETQ. Between the trimmed V and J ends, which lost 4 bases and 3 bases, there was a span of 11 bases. The CDR3 has 14 amino acids.

This clonotype was detected once. The V gene is TRBV5-4, the J gene TRBJ2-3; TRBD2 agrees at 8 bases. V dropped 4 bases and J dropped 0; count of bases not matched to a gene: 7. The V gene's germline CDR1 is SGHNT and CDR2 YYREEE (reference sequence). The CDR3 covers 16 residues. The CDR3 loop is CASSRPGGSSTDTQYF. In DNA form, the CDR3 reads TGTGCCAGCAGCCGACCGGGAGGGTCTAGCACAGATACGCAGTATTTT.

V usage is TRBV19 and J usage is TRBJ2-2, with TRBD2 as a possible D gene (6 bases). CDR3 length: 14 residues. Germline V CDR1 and CDR2: LNHDA, SQIVND (reference sequence). V gave up 7 bases and J gave up 3 bases, with 12 bases separating them. CDR3: CASIGGTHTGELFF. The CDR3 nucleotides are TGTGCCAGTATAGGCGGGACCCACACCGGGGAGCTGTTTTTT.

The chain links TRBV12-3 or TRBV12-4 to TRBJ1-5; perhaps TRBD1 as D (6 bases). The ends were cut back, 3 bases at V and 2 bases at J, with 11 bases in the middle. The CDR3 covers 15 residues. The CDR3 DNA reads TGTGCCAGCAGTTTTCAGGGGTTGGGCAATCAGCCCCAGCATTTT. Amino acids: CASSFQGLGNQPQHF.

This chain links TRBV27 with TRBJ2-7, with TRBD2 matching over 7 bases. This CDR3 is built from 13 residues. From germline, CDR1 is MNHEY and CDR2 SMNVEV (reference sequence). Losses at the gene ends were 8 bases for V and 5 bases for J; bases not matched to a gene: 9. CDR3 loop: CASGRTRADEQYF. Here the CDR3 DNA reads TGTGCCAGCGGGCGGACTAGGGCGGACGAGCAGTACTTC.

The chain carries TRBV7-9 and TRBJ2-7, with 10 bases matching TRBD2. The junction had 21 bases not matched to a gene; V was cut back by 7 bases and J by 6 bases. This CDR3 has 18 amino acids. From germline, CDR1 is SEHNR and CDR2 FQNEAQ (reference sequence). This CDR3 is CASTQLVGAGGPWGEQYF. CDR3 nucleotides: TGTGCCAGCACCCAGCTGGTAGGAGCGGGAGGGCCCTGGGGCGAGCAGTACTTC.

CDR3 DNA: TGTGCCAGCAGCTCCCAAGAGGGTGGGCAGTACTTC. The encoded protein is CASSSQEGGQYF. This chain links TRBV7-9 with TRBJ2-7; TRBD2 might be the D (5 bases). The CDR3 runs to 12 residues. V lost 4 bases, J lost 9 bases, and 13 bases lay in between. In germline, CDR1 is SEHNR, CDR2 FQNEAQ (reference sequence).